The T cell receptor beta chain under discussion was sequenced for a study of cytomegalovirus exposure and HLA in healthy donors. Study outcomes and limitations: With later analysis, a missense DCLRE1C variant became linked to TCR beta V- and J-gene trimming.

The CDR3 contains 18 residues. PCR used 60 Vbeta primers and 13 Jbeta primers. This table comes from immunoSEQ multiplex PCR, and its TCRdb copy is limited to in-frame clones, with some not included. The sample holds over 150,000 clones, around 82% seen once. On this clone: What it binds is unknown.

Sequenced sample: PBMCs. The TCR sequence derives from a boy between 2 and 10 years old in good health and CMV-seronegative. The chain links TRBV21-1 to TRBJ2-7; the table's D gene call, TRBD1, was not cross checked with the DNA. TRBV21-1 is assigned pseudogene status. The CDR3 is CASSKTPYRSGAAYEQYF. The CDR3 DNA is TGTGCCAGCAGCAAAACCCCCTACAGGTCAGGGGCGGCCTACGAGCAGTACTTC.